These 15 T cell receptor beta chains share one sample of origin, sequenced in a study of T-cell reconstitution after alpha-beta-depleted transplantation in children. The TCRbeta library incorporated unique molecular identifiers. TCRdb re-called the PCR reads through MiXCR, storing one row per CDR3 protein. The sample holds approximately 500,000 distinct CDR3 sequences; roughly 10% are singletons and the top ten take 2%. This specimen was PBMCs, taken before TCRalphabeta/CD19-depleted stem cell transplant. Receptors were obtained from a child aged 2-15 years with inherited bone marrow failure, due to receive a stem cell transplant.

This clonotype came up many times. The rearrangement joins TRBV12-3 or TRBV12-4 to TRBJ1-4; a possible D gene is TRBD1 (5 bases). The CDR3 is 14 amino acids. V shed 5 bases and J shed 3 bases, with 10 bases lying between them. The CDR3 loop reads CASSIDSSNEKLFF. CDR3 coding DNA: TGTGCCAGCAGTATAGACAGCTCTAATGAAAAACTGTTTTTT.

This clonotype was picked up many times. V and J are TRBV27 and TRBJ2-3; D unresolved. The CDR3 sequence is 15 residues long. Trimming stripped 3 bases from V and 0 bases from J, with 10 bases between. Germline loops: CDR1 MNHEY, CDR2 SMNVEV (reference sequence). CDR3 sequence (DNA): TGTGCCAGCAGTTTTGGGTTCCCTAGCACAGATACGCAGTATTTT. Translated: CASSFGFPSTDTQYF.

The rearrangement joins TRBV20-1 to TRBJ2-7; possibly TRBD1 for D (5 bases). This CDR3 is 12 amino acids long. Germline V gene data show CDR1 as DFQATT and CDR2 as SNEGSKA (reference sequence). Deletions cut 0 bases from V and 6 bases from J, with 9 bases between. CDR3 sequence: CSARDQGGEQYF. The CDR3 nucleotides read TGCAGTGCTAGAGATCAGGGCGGCGAGCAGTACTTC.

Many counts were recorded for this clonotype. This chain connects TRBV29-1 to TRBJ1-2; D not resolved. The CDR3 loop spans 11 amino acids. The V gene's germline CDR1 is SQVTM and CDR2 ANQGSEA. The V and J ends lost 7 bases and 2 bases respectively, with 8 bases between them. The CDR3 DNA reads as TGCAGCGGAGCAGAGAACTATGGCTACACCTTC. This encodes CSGAENYGYTF. The full variable domain, its missing parts supplied by reference TRBV29-1 and TRBJ1-2, is SAVISQKPSRDICQRGTSLTIQCQVDSQVTMMFWYRQQPGQSLTLIATANQGSEATYESGFVIDKFPISRPNLTFSTLTVSNMSPEDSSIYLCSGAENYGYTFGSGTRLTVV.

V gene TRBV6-2 or TRBV6-3 combines with J gene TRBJ2-7, with D unresolved. The germline V gene has CDR1 MNHEY and CDR2 SVGEGT. This CDR3 has 14 amino acids. Trimming removed 4 bases from V and 5 bases from J, with 15 bases in between. In DNA, the CDR3 is TGTGCCAGCAGTTTTGTCAGCGTGGATGACGAGCAGTACTTC. This translates into CASSFVSVDDEQYF.

The chain is built from TRBV19 and TRBJ2-2, with TRBD1 matching 9 bases. There are 13 residues in the CDR3. V was pared by 9 bases and J by 7 bases, with 6 bases of the junction left unmatched. Germline V gene data show CDR1 as LNHDA and CDR2 as SQIVND (reference sequence). This chain's CDR3 is CASETGGNGELFF. DNA of the CDR3: TGTGCCAGCGAGACAGGGGGTAACGGGGAGCTGTTTTTT.

This clonotype turned up a few times. V gene TRBV6-1 combines with J gene TRBJ2-7; 11 bases align to TRBD1. The ends lost 6 bases at V and 6 bases at J; junction bases unmatched: 4. The CDR3 extends over 13 amino acids. From germline, CDR1 is MNHNS and CDR2 SASEGT. The CDR3 bases are TGTGCCAGCAGGGGACAGGGGGATGGCGAGCAGTACTTC. This encodes CASRGQGDGEQYF.

This clonotype has ten or more counts. The chain recombines TRBV4-3 with TRBJ2-1; the D gene is possibly TRBD2 (6 bases). V shed 2 bases and J shed 4 bases, with 9 bases lying between them. Germline V CDR1 and CDR2: LGHNA, YSLEER. The CDR3 is 14 residues long. The CDR3 loop reads CASSQSGTYNEQFF. The CDR3, as DNA: TGCGCCAGCAGCCAATCCGGGACTTACAATGAGCAGTTCTTC.

The chain couples TRBV5-1 to TRBJ2-2, with TRBD1 identical over 7 bases. Germline CDR1 reads SGHRS; CDR2 reads YFSETQ. The CDR3 loop spans 14 amino acids. V dropped 4 bases and J dropped 3; count of bases not matched to a gene: 3. CDR3 amino acids: CASSPQGDTGELFF. CDR3 coding DNA: TGCGCCAGCAGCCCTCAGGGGGACACCGGGGAGCTGTTTTTT.

This clonotype was observed at least ten times. This chain links TRBV27 with TRBJ2-3; weak D call: TRBD1 (5 bases). The V gene lost 2 bases and the J gene lost 5 bases, with 8 bases spanning the gap. Germline lookup yields CDR1 MNHEY and CDR2 SMNVEV (reference sequence). CDR3 length: 13 amino acids. The CDR3 DNA sequence: TGTGCCAGCAGTTTAAGGGGTCAAGATACGCAGTATTTT. The encoded protein is CASSLRGQDTQYF.

At least ten counts were recorded for this clonotype. Since no conserved phenylalanine or tryptophan closes the CDR3, a read error is the likely cause. The DNA is left out, because the CDR3 cannot be placed on it with certainty; the CDR3 is given as TCRdb lists it. The CDR3 sequence is CSARVETSDLV. The chain combines TRBV20-1 with TRBJ2-3; no DNA check was done on the table's D call, TRBD2. Termini included, the CDR3 measures 11 amino acids. Germline V gene data show CDR1 as DFQATT and CDR2 as SNEGSKA (reference sequence).

This clonotype was counted many times. This sequence joins TRBV3-1 and TRBJ1-5; weak D call: TRBD1 (5 bases). The CDR3 runs to 16 residues. V lost 4 bases, J lost 3 bases, and 16 bases lay in between. CDR1 and CDR2 (germline): LGHDT, YNNKEL (reference sequence). CDR3 sequence reads: CASSPEWGISNQPQHF. DNA of the CDR3: TGTGCCAGCAGCCCGGAGTGGGGGATTTCCAATCAGCCCCAGCATTTT.

This clonotype came up many times. The gene calls are TRBV28 and TRBJ2-3; D gene uncertain. The length of the CDR3 is 15 residues. Trimming cost V 5 bases and J 8 bases, with 20 bases left between them. Germline loops: CDR1 MDHEN, CDR2 SYDVKM. CDR3 residues: CASSPLLGLGGTQYF. CDR3 in DNA: TGTGCCAGCAGTCCCCTTTTAGGTCTGGGCGGTACGCAGTATTTT. Full variable domain (remainder filled in from reference TRBV28 and TRBJ2-3): DVKVTQSSRYLVKRTGEKVFLECVQDMDHENMFWYRQDPGLGLRLIYFSYDVKMKEKGDIPEGYSVSREKKERFSLILESASTNQTSMYLCASSPLLGLGGTQYFGPGTRLTVL.

Ten or more counts support this clonotype. DNA of the CDR3: TGCAGCGTTGAATTGGGAAGAGAGCATAATTCACCCCTCCACTTT. It codes for CSVELGREHNSPLHF. V usage is TRBV29-1 and J usage is TRBJ1-6; no clear D gene. Germline V lookup: CDR1 SQVTM, CDR2 ANQGSEA. This CDR3 spans 15 amino acids. With 2 bases removed from V and 5 bases from J, the gap between germline ends came to 13 bases.

There are a few counts of this clonotype. The V and J genes are TRBV5-6 and TRBJ1-5, with no clear D. Germline V gene data show CDR1 as SGHDT and CDR2 as YYEEEE. Trimming removed 2 bases at V and 7 bases at J, with 10 bases between. The CDR3 totals 13 residues. DNA of the CDR3: TGTGCCAGCAGCTTAAATCGGGTGCAGCCCCAGCATTTT. Its translation is CASSLNRVQPQHF.